These T cell receptor beta chains were read from a single sample in a study of blood T cell repertoires in COVID-19. The repertoire was sequenced with immunoSEQ multiplex PCR; TCRdb's copy has only in-frame clones and lacks some. The table shows about 130,000 clones, with under 85% occurring only once. Sequenced sample: peripheral blood. All receptors derive from a man between 40 and 49 years old with active or convalescent COVID-19. Both conserved end residues are part of each CDR3. The D gene is left open where the match is weak. The listing skips clone size in some rows; elsewhere it reads once, few, many or a size class.

CDR3nt: TGTGCCAGCAGGATGACAAGCTCCTACGAGCAGTACTTC; CDR3aa: CASRMTSSYEQYF; d_gene: NA; len: 13; abundance: NA; v_gene: TRBV25-1; j_gene: TRBJ2-7
CDR3nt: TGTGCCAGCAGCGTCAGACTAGTAGGATACCCGAGACCAGCTTTCTTT; CDR3aa: CASSVRLVGYPRPAFF; d_gene: NA; len: 16; abundance: once; v_gene: TRBV7-4; j_gene: TRBJ1-1
CDR3nt: TGTGCCAGCAGTGAGACAGGGGATTCCTACAATGAGCAGTTCTTC; CDR3aa: CASSETGDSYNEQFF; d_gene: TRBD1; len: 15; abundance: NA; v_gene: TRBV6-4; j_gene: TRBJ2-1
CDR3nt: TGTGCCGCTCGGGGCGCGGGGACAGATACGCAGTATTTT; CDR3aa: CAARGAGTDTQYF; d_gene: NA; len: 13; abundance: NA; v_gene: TRBV6-5; j_gene: TRBJ2-3
CDR3nt: TGTGCCATCAGTAGCAAGGGTAGCGGCACTGAAGCTTTCTTT; CDR3aa: CAISSKGSGTEAFF; d_gene: NA; len: 14; abundance: NA; v_gene: TRBV10-3; j_gene: TRBJ1-1
CDR3nt: TGTGCCAGTAGTAGACAGGGGGGTTCAGGATACGAGCAGTACTTC; CDR3aa: CASSRQGGSGYEQYF; d_gene: TRBD1; len: 15; abundance: NA; v_gene: TRBV19; j_gene: TRBJ2-7
CDR3nt: TGTGCCAGCAGTCGGACAAGCCTTAATGAAAAACTGTTTTTT; CDR3aa: CASSRTSLNEKLFF; d_gene: NA; len: 14; abundance: NA; v_gene: TRBV6-5; j_gene: TRBJ1-4
CDR3nt: TGTGCCAGCAGCGTAGGAGGGGGGCGGCTAGCGGGAGGAAAAGAGACCCAGTACTTC; CDR3aa: CASSVGGGRLAGGKETQYF; d_gene: TRBD2; len: 19; abundance: once; v_gene: TRBV9; j_gene: TRBJ2-5
CDR3nt: TGTGCCAGCAGGGGACTAGCGGTCTACGAGCAGTACTTC; CDR3aa: CASRGLAVYEQYF; d_gene: TRBD2; len: 13; abundance: NA; v_gene: TRBV2; j_gene: TRBJ2-7
CDR3nt: TGTGCCAGCAGTTCACAGGGGTTGGTCCTCTATGGCTACACCTTC; CDR3aa: CASSSQGLVLYGYTF; d_gene: TRBD1; len: 15; abundance: NA; v_gene: TRBV6-5; j_gene: TRBJ1-2
CDR3nt: TGTGCCAGCAGCTCTTCAGGGGGTTACCTCTACGAGCAGTACTTC; CDR3aa: CASSSSGGYLYEQYF; d_gene: TRBD1; len: 15; abundance: once; v_gene: TRBV7-2; j_gene: TRBJ2-7
CDR3nt: TGCGCCAGCAGCCCGGAGCTCAGCTCCTACAATGAGCAGTTCTTC; CDR3aa: CASSPELSSYNEQFF; d_gene: NA; len: 15; abundance: NA; v_gene: TRBV5-1; j_gene: TRBJ2-1
CDR3nt: TGTGCCAGCAGTAAATCGGGGGAGACCCAGTACTTC; CDR3aa: CASSKSGETQYF; d_gene: NA; len: 12; abundance: NA; v_gene: TRBV12-3/TRBV12-4; j_gene: TRBJ2-5
CDR3nt: TGTGCCAGCAGCTCCTTACGTTCGGGGGGAGAGGGCAAAAACATTCAGTACTTC; CDR3aa: CASSSLRSGGEGKNIQYF; d_gene: TRBD2; len: 18; abundance: few; v_gene: TRBV11-2; j_gene: TRBJ2-4
CDR3nt: TGTGCCAGCTCACCAAATCGGCTGGCGGGTAGCTACGAGCAGTACTTC; CDR3aa: CASSPNRLAGSYEQYF; d_gene: NA; len: 16; abundance: NA; v_gene: TRBV18; j_gene: TRBJ2-7
CDR3nt: TGTGCCAGCAGCTTAGAGGGACTAGCAATCAATGAGCAGTTCTTC; CDR3aa: CASSLEGLAINEQFF; d_gene: TRBD2; len: 15; abundance: NA; v_gene: TRBV7-9; j_gene: TRBJ2-1
CDR3nt: TGCGCCAGCAGCCAGAAGGGGATCGATGAAAAACTGTTTTTT; CDR3aa: CASSQKGIDEKLFF; d_gene: NA; len: 14; abundance: NA; v_gene: TRBV5-1; j_gene: TRBJ1-4
CDR3nt: TGTGCTAGTGGCCGAGACACTTACGAGCAGTACTTC; CDR3aa: CASGRDTYEQYF; d_gene: NA; len: 12; abundance: NA; v_gene: TRBV12-5; j_gene: TRBJ2-7
CDR3nt: TGTGCCAGCACTGAACCGGAGTCCTACGAGCAGTACTTC; CDR3aa: CASTEPESYEQYF; d_gene: NA; len: 13; abundance: NA; v_gene: TRBV2; j_gene: TRBJ2-7
CDR3nt: TGTGCCAGCAGATCCGAACGGGGGATGGGGAACGAGCAGTACTTC; CDR3aa: CASRSERGMGNEQYF; d_gene: NA; len: 15; abundance: NA; v_gene: TRBV6-5; j_gene: TRBJ2-7
CDR3nt: TGTGCCAGCACCCTAAGACTAGCCGGGAATGAGCAGTTCTTC; CDR3aa: CASTLRLAGNEQFF; d_gene: TRBD2; len: 14; abundance: NA; v_gene: TRBV11-2; j_gene: TRBJ2-1